This T cell receptor (beta chain) was sequenced for a study of control samples from healthy donors and cancer patients. The assay was immunoSEQ multiplex PCR, and TCRdb's table has in-frame clones only and misses some. The table has 100,000 to 150,000 clones, 85% to 95% seen once. The CDR3 is 16 residues long. Germline CDR1 is KGHSH and CDR2 is LQKENI. The J segment lost 5 bases and the V segment lost 2 bases, leaving 8 bases of the junction unmatched. Specimen: PBMCs. The chain couples TRBV18 to TRBJ1-1; 10 positions agree with TRBD1. The clonotype originates from a man older than 75 with head and neck cancer. Here the CDR3 DNA reads TGTGCCAGCTCACCAGGGACAGGGGAATGGGGAACTGAAGCTTTCTTT. It yields the protein CASSPGTGEWGTEAFF.